Below, 4 T cell receptor beta chains from the same sample are listed, as sequenced in a study of human T cells and chemical hapten exposure. TCRdb re-analysed the RACE reads in MiXCR, keeping a single row per CDR3 protein. The repertoire includes roughly 100,000 distinct CDR3 sequences, roughly an eighth of them detected once, and about 1.6% sits in the top ten. The time point was: pre-sensitization, week 0. Treatment described: therapeutic diphenylcyclopropenone sensitization with weekly scalp DPC. This specimen consisted of whole blood, obtained in connection with sensitization to the hapten diphenylcyclopropenone (DPC). These receptors originate from a woman aged 45 to 65 with alopecia areata. Some clones in this sample may be carry-over from other donors' samples.

The CDR3 bases are TGTGCCAGCAGGGCCCTTTCCTACAATGAGCAGTTCTTC. Translation: CASRALSYNEQFF. This rearrangement joins TRBV7-2 to TRBJ2-1; D call uncertain. The V gene lost 6 bases and the J gene lost 1 base, with 7 bases spanning the gap. Germline V gene sequence: CDR1 SGHTA, CDR2 FQGNSA. There are 13 residues in the CDR3.

This clonotype was recorded a few times. The chain couples TRBV11-2 to TRBJ1-2; unclear D gene. Trimming left V 6 bases short and J 3 bases short, with 14 bases between. Germline CDR1 reads SGHAT; CDR2 reads FQNNGV. The CDR3 has 14 residues. CDR3 sequence (DNA): TGTGCCAGCAGTCCCGGCGGATATGACTATGGCTACACCTTC. Encoded protein: CASSPGGYDYGYTF.

This chain connects TRBV11-2 to TRBJ1-1; 7 bases align to TRBD1. There are 15 residues in the CDR3. V lost 0 bases to trimming and J lost 1 base; unmatched junction nucleotides: 2. Germline-derived CDR1 and CDR2 are SGHAT and FQNNGV. CDR3 protein: CASSLDHRGNTEAFF. The CDR3 DNA is TGTGCCAGCAGCTTAGATCACAGGGGGAACACTGAAGCTTTCTTT.

This clonotype has more than one count but fewer than ten. The V call is TRBV27, the J call TRBJ2-7; D remains ambiguous. This CDR3 is 14 amino acids long. Germline V gives CDR1 MNHEY, CDR2 SMNVEV (reference sequence). V shed 2 bases and J shed 2 bases, with 10 bases lying between them. The CDR3 sequence is CASSLRHTPYEQYF. The DNA of the CDR3 is TGTGCCAGCAGTTTAAGGCACACCCCCTACGAGCAGTACTTC.